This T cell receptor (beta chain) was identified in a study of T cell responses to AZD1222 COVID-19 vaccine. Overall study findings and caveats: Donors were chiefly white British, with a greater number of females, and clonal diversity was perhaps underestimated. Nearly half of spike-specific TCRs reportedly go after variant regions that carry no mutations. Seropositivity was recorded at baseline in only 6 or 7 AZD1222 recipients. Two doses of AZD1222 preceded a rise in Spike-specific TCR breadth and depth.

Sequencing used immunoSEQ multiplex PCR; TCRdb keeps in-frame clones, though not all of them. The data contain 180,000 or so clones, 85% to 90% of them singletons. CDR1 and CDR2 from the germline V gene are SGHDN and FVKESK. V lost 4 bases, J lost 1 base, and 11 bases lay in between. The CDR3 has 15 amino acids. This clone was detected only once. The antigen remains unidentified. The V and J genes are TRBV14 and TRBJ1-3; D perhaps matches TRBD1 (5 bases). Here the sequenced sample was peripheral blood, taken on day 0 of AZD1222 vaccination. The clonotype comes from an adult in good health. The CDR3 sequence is CASSLVGGSGNTIYF. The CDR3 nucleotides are TGTGCCAGCAGCCTCGTCGGGGGGTCTGGAAACACCATATATTTT.